Listed below are T cell receptor beta chains from one sample, sequenced in a study of T cell repertoires in cytomegalovirus infection. TCRdb redid the calling of the reads with MiXCR, one entry per CDR3 protein. Of roughly 230,000 distinct CDR3 sequences detected, approximately 22% appear once; the ten largest clones hold about 20%. What was sequenced was CD8+ T cells from PBMCs. These receptor sequences come from a human donor in good health (CMV status not recorded). Some clones in this sample may be carry-over from other donors' samples. CDR3s leave out the opening cysteine and the closing phenylalanine or tryptophan. Each record gives: CDR3 length, clone size, V gene, J gene, CDR3 protein. Size values are once, few and many counts, or a class for expanded clones, and some rows have none.

16,many,TRBV7-8,TRBJ1-5,ASSLDDPYLEGNQPQH
13,many,TRBV20-1,TRBJ2-3,SAPLGGGSTDTQY
11,many,TRBV27,TRBJ1-1,ASSLARGAEAF
10,few,TRBV2,TRBJ1-1,ASSTLNTEAF
16,NA,TRBV4-1,TRBJ2-2,ASSYSYPRAGNTGELF
13,many,TRBV7-2,TRBJ1-5,ASSLGSGSNQPQH
13,NA,TRBV3-1,TRBJ1-2,ASSQDPDRGYGYT
11,NA,TRBV7-9,TRBJ1-4,ASSLASGEKLF
10,NA,TRBV24-1,TRBJ1-1,ATSDGLSEAF
13,few,TRBV5-6,TRBJ1-2,ASSLDSRILYGYT
10,few,TRBV10-2,TRBJ2-7,AGGQGFYEQY
11,NA,TRBV28,TRBJ1-1,ASSLFMNTEAF
13,many,TRBV12-3/TRBV12-4,TRBJ2-3,ASSPRLAGADTQY
14,many,TRBV12-3/TRBV12-4,TRBJ2-5,ASSLNPAGQGETQY
14,many,TRBV28,TRBJ1-1,ASSTWTDGYDTEAF
13,NA,TRBV28,TRBJ2-5,ASSLALEVRETQY
13,few,TRBV2,TRBJ2-1,ASSDLANSYNEQF
11,few,TRBV19,TRBJ2-3,ASSLYGTDTQY
13,few,TRBV2,TRBJ2-2,ASSDTGGPSGELF
14,NA,TRBV7-2,TRBJ2-5,ASSLARGGPGETQY
6,NA,TRBV20-1,TRBJ1-6,SAQALH
10,NA,TRBV29-1,TRBJ2-7,SAEVRSYEQY
14,NA,TRBV28,TRBJ2-5,ASSFLHGGLQETQY
15,many,TRBV28,TRBJ2-1,ASSLPGGSGTYNEQF
11,NA,TRBV14,TRBJ2-5,ASSQDLEETQY
17,many,TRBV7-3,TRBJ2-3,ASSSLPLLAGAGADTQY
13,NA,TRBV12-5,TRBJ2-7,ASENGLVGSYEQY
11,few,TRBV5-6,TRBJ1-2,ASSLGAPNGYT
14,many,TRBV12-3/TRBV12-4,TRBJ2-3,ASSPRRLAATDTQY
13,few,TRBV4-1,TRBJ2-7,ASSQKAPPTYEQY